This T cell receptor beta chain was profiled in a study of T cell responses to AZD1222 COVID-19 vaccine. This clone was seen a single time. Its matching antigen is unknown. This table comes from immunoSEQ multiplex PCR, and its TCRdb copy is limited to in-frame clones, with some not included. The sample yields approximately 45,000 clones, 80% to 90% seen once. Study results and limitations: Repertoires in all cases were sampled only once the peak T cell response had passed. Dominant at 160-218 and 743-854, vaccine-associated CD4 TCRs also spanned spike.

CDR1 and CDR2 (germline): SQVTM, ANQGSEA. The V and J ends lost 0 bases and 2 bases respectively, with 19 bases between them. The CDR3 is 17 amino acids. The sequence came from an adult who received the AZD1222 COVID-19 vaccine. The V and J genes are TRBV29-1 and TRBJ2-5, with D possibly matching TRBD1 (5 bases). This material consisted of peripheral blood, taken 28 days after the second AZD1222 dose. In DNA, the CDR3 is TGCAGCGTTGAAGATTGGGGCGCAGGGTTCCGACAAGAGACCCAGTACTTC. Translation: CSVEDWGAGFRQETQYF. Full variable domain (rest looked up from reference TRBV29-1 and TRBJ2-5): SAVISQKPSRDICQRGTSLTIQCQVDSQVTMMFWYRQQPGQSLTLIATANQGSEATYESGFVIDKFPISRPNLTFSTLTVSNMSPEDSSIYLCSVEDWGAGFRQETQYFGPGTRLLVL.